Below, 9 T cell receptor beta chains from the same sample are listed, as sequenced in a study of T cell clonality in common variable immunodeficiency. Libraries were prepared by immunoSEQ multiplex PCR; TCRdb keeps only in-frame clonotypes and omits some of them. Observed in the sample are around 45,000 clones, none of them singletons. Sequenced material: peripheral blood mononuclear cells. These receptors were obtained from a person aged 18 to 69 in good health.

The DNA read from the CDR3 is TGCGCCAGCAGTGAGAGGTTGGGCAGGAACACCGGGGAG. Residues: CASSERLGRNTGE. The full-length CDR3 reads as CASSERLGRNTGELFF. This chain joins TRBV10-2 and TRBJ2-2; D uncertain. Read sequence stops 3 residues before the CDR3 end, and the germline J gene provides the missing end. Trimming took 2 bases from V and 1 from J, leaving 11 bases between them. Germline V gene data show CDR1 as WSHSY and CDR2 as SAAADI. CDR3 length: 16 residues.

In its sample, this clone is medium-sized. The read ends 3 residues shy of where the CDR3 ends; the end is completed using the germline J gene. This sequence joins TRBV6-4 and TRBJ2-1, with 11 bases aligning to TRBD2. The CDR3 sequence is 15 residues long. The germline gives CDR1 MRHNA, CDR2 SNTAGT. V dropped 4 bases and J dropped 2; count of bases not matched to a gene: 1. CDR3 bases read: TGTGCCAGCAGTGCACTAGCGGGAGCCTACAATGAG. It codes for CASSALAGAYNE. The entire CDR3 protein is CASSALAGAYNEQFF.

This clone was counted ten times or more. The read is 3 residues too short to cover the CDR3 end, so that end is filled in from the germline J gene. The rearrangement joins TRBV30 to TRBJ1-1; D gene ambiguous. CDR1 is GTSNPN, CDR2 SVGIG, per germline (reference sequence). V was clipped by 0 bases and J by 2 bases, with 16 bases between them. The CDR3 has 16 amino acids. Incomplete CDR3 DNA: TGTGCCTGGAGTGTACGGGGTTGGAGACCTAACACTGAA. Residues: CAWSVRGWRPNTE. The full CDR3 protein reads CAWSVRGWRPNTEAFF. The whole variable domain, remainder taken from reference TRBV30 and TRBJ1-1, is SQTIHQWPATLVQPVGSPLSLECTVEGTSNPNLYWYRQAAGRGLQLLFYSVGIGQISSEVPQNLSASRPQDRQFILSSKKLLLSDSGFYLCAWSVRGWRPNTEAFFGQGTRLTVV.

There are a few counts of this clone. The read terminates 3 residues before the CDR3 end, so the remaining end is supplied by the germline J gene. The chain combines TRBV18 with TRBJ2-7, with D perhaps TRBD2 (6 bases). Germline values: CDR1 KGHSH, CDR2 LQKENI. The length of the CDR3 is 16 residues. V lost 0 bases to trimming and J lost 2 bases, with 14 bases between them. The part of the CDR3 DNA that was read is TGTGCCAGCTCACCACCGGTAGCGGACAATACCTACGAG. This encodes CASSPPVADNTYE. The complete CDR3 sequence is CASSPPVADNTYEQYF.

This clone has at least ten counts. The observed sequence ends 3 residues before the CDR3 terminus, with the missing tail filled in from the germline J gene. The gene calls are TRBV12-3 or TRBV12-4 and TRBJ1-1; D is perhaps TRBD1 (5 bases). The CDR3 length is 15 residues. The V end was cut by 3 bases, the J end by 6 bases, with 17 bases between. The CDR3 protein is CASSLGGGTAAEAFF. Partial CDR3 DNA: TGTGCCAGCAGTTTGGGGGGTGGGACCGCGGCTGAA.

This clone was seen at least ten times. The CDR3 end lies 3 residues beyond the end of the read and is filled in from the germline J gene. The chain couples TRBV18 to TRBJ2-7, with 9 bases matching TRBD1. The CDR3 has 15 amino acids. After removal of 0 bases from V and 6 bases from J, the junction contained 6 bases not matched to a gene. CDR1 is KGHSH and CDR2 is LQKENI in the germline V gene. The sequenced part of the CDR3 DNA is TGTGCCAGCTCACCACCGGCACAGGGGGCAGCCGAG. Translating gives CASSPPAQGAAE. The whole CDR3 region reads CASSPPAQGAAEQYF.

This clone has ten or more counts. The CDR3 end lies 3 residues beyond the end of the read and is filled in from the germline J gene. J is TRBJ1-2 and V is TRBV2, with 8 bases fitting TRBD1. Looked up from germline, CDR1 is SNHLY and CDR2 is FYNNEI. With V trimmed by 5 bases and J by 4 bases, 9 bases remained unmatched. CDR3 length equals 15 residues. The part of the CDR3 DNA that was read is TGTGCCAGCAGTTTCGACAGGGGTGCAGGCTATGGC. This codes for CASSFDRGAGYG. The CDR3, in full, reads CASSFDRGAGYGYTF.

The CDR3 sequence is CASRTRLAGEETQYF. Partial CDR3 DNA: TGTGCCAGCAGGACGAGACTAGCGGGGGAAGAGACG. This chain uses TRBV2 with TRBJ2-3; 12 nucleotides agree with TRBD2. The read falls 3 residues short of the CDR3 end, and the missing part is taken from the germline J gene. The germline gives CDR1 SNHLY, CDR2 FYNNEI. The CDR3 runs to 15 residues.

This clone was counted a few times. Sequence at one end of the junction differs from germline and may be a read error. The read ends 3 residues before the CDR3 terminus; that terminus is restored from the germline J gene. The genes are TRBV7-7 and TRBJ2-7; D not resolved. The CDR3 covers 13 residues. The germline V gene encodes CDR1 SSHAT and CDR2 FNYEAQ (reference sequence). Here the CDR3 reads CASSETRSSEQYF. The sequenced CDR3 bases are TGTGCTAGCAGCGAGACACGGAGCAGCGAG.